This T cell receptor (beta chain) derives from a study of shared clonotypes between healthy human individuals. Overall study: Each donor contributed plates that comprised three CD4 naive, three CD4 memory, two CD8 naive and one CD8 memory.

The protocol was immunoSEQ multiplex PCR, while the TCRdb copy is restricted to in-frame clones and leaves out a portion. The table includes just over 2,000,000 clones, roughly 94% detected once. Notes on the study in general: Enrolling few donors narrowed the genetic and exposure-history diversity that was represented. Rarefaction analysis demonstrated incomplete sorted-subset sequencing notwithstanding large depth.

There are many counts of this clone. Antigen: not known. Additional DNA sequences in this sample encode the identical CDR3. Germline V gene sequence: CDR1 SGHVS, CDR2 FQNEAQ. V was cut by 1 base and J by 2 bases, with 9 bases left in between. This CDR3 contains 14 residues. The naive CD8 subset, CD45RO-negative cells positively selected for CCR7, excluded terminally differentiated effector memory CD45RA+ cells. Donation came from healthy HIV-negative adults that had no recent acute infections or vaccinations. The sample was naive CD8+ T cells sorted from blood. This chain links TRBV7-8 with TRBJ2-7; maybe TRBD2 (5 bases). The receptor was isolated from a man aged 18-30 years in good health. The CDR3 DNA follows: TGTGCCAGCAGCTTAGTCGGGGAAGCCTACGAGCAGTACTTC. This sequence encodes CASSLVGEAYEQYF.